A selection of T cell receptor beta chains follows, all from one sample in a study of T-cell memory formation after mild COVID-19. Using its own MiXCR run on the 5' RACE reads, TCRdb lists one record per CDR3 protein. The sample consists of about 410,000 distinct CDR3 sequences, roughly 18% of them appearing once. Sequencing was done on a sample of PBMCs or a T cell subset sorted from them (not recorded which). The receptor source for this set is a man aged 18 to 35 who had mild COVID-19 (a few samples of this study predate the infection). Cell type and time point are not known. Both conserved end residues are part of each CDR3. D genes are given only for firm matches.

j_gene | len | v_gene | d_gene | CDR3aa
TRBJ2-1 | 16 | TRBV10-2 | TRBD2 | CASSNLKRGGLDEQFF
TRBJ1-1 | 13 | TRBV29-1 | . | CSVQLRGNTEAFF
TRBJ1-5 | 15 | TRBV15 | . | CATSRDRQSNQPQHF
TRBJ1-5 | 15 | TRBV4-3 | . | CASSQDQGPNQPQHF
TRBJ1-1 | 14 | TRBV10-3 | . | CAIRTTDRHSEAFF
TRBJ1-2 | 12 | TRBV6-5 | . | CASSSWLKGYTF
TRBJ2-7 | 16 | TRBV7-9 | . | CASSSRGGPSPYEQYF
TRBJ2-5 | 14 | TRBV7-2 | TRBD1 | CASSSDRVGETQYF
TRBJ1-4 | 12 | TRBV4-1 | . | CASGGQFEKLFF
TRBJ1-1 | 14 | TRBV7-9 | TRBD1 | CASSFQQGGTEAFF
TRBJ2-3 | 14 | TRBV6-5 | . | CASSQGGLPYDYYF
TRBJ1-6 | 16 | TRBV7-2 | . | CASSTSGTDYNSPLHF
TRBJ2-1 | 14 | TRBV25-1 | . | CASSAIEVYNEQFF
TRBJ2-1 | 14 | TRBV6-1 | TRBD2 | CASSAAGGYNEQFF
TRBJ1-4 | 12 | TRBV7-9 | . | CASSPAGDFLFF
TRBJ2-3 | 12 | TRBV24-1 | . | CATSGIADTQYF
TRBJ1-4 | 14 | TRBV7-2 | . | CASSLANRIEKLFF
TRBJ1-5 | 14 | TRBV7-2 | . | CASSPEADWAPQHF
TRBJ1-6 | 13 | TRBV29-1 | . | CSVVTNPGSPLHF
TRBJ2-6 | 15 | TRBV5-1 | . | CASSLVVLGANVLTF
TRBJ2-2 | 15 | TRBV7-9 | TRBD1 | CASSPGTGETGELFF
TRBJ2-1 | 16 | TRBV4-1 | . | CASSQEGLVGANEQFF
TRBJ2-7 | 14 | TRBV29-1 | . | CSVRGEKSSYEQYF
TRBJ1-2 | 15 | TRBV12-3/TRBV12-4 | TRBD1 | CASTLGQGGIVGYTF
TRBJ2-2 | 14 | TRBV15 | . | CATRRPANTGELFF
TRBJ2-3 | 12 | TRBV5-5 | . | CASSLTWDTQYF
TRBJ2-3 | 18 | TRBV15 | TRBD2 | CATSREKASGGAADTQYF
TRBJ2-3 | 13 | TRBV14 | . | CASSQTGSDTQYF
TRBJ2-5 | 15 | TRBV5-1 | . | CASPGGERKFETQYF
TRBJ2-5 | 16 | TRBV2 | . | CASSEGPPGNYETQYF
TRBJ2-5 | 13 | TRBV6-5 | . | CASTRTHLETQYF
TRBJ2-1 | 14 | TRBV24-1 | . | CATSDPLGFNEQFF
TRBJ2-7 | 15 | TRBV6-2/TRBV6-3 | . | CASRSLSGTDYEQYF
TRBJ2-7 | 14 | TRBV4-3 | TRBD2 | CASSQSGVSYEQYF
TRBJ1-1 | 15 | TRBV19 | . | CASSSSGALNTEAFF
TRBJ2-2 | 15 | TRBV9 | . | CASSVEAVNTGELFF
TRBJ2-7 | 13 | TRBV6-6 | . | CASSYSSAYEQYF
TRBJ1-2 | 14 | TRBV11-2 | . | CASSLGFGVYGYTF
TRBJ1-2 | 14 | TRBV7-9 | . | CASSHKPDKYGYTF
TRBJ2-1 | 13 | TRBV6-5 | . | CASSYADGDEQFF
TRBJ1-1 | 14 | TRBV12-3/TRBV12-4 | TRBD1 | CASSSSGGTTEAFF
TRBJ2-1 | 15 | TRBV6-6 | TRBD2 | CASSRPGTSGGPVLF
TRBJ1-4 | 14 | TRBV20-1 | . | CSARSYRADEKLFF
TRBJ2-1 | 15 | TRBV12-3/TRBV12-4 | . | CASSLGAGMWGEQFF
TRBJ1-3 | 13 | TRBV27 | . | CASSLSLGNTIYF
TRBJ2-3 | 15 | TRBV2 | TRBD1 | CASTELGQGVDTQYF
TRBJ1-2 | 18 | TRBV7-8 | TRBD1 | CASSYLRNRGQSHYGYTF
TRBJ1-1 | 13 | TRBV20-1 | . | CSAKQGRWTEAFF